Given below is one T cell receptor (beta chain) in context. The CDR3 sequence is 16 residues long. Germline assignment: CDR1 SGHRS and CDR2 YFSETQ. V lost 0 bases and J lost 5; bases outside the gene matches: 6. Using immunoSEQ multiplex PCR, the repertoire was profiled, and TCRdb retains in-frame clones only, with some absent. The data hold about 410,000 clones, with approximately 91% observed a single time. This entry comes from a study of blood T cell repertoires in COVID-19. Specimen: peripheral blood. The clonotype was recovered from a woman between 35 and 50 years old with COVID-19, enrolled during active disease. The chain has TRBV5-1 and TRBJ2-2; 8 nucleotides line up with TRBD1. This CDR3 is CASSLGQGAQTGELFF. The DNA for the CDR3 is TGCGCCAGCAGCTTGGGGCAGGGGGCGCAGACCGGGGAGCTGTTTTTT.